The rows below give T cell receptor beta chains drawn from one sample of a study of T-cell memory formation after mild COVID-19. Using its own MiXCR run on the 5' RACE reads, TCRdb lists one record per CDR3 protein. The repertoire consists of fewer than 350,000 distinct CDR3 sequences, with approximately 8.4% occurring once and the leading ten covering around a fifth. The sample comprised PBMCs or a T cell subset sorted from them (not recorded which). Every receptor here comes from a man in his late teens or twenties who had mild COVID-19 (a few samples of this study predate the infection). Cell type and time point are not known. Each CDR3 is given with its conserved first and last residue. Fields, in order: CDR3 protein, CDR3 DNA, D gene, clone size, V gene, J gene. The D gene is left open where the match is weak. Rows may omit the clone size; those that give it use once, few, many or a size class.

CDR3 protein: CSAFHGELFF
CDR3 DNA: TGCAGCGCCTTTCACGGGGAGCTGTTTTTT
D gene: .
clone size: few
V gene: TRBV29-1
J gene: TRBJ2-2

CDR3 protein: CASSPAGMGTQYF
CDR3 DNA: TGCGCCAGCAGCCCAGCGGGGATGGGTACGCAGTATTTT
D gene: TRBD2
clone size: few
V gene: TRBV4-1
J gene: TRBJ2-3

CDR3 protein: CSARRGGQEPQHF
CDR3 DNA: TGCAGTGCCCGAAGGGGGGGTCAAGAGCCCCAGCATTTT
D gene: .
clone size: .
V gene: TRBV20-1
J gene: TRBJ1-5

CDR3 protein: CASTYPGEAGAFF
CDR3 DNA: TGTGCCAGCACCTATCCTGGGGAAGCTGGGGCTTTCTTT
D gene: .
clone size: few
V gene: TRBV6-2/TRBV6-3
J gene: TRBJ1-1

CDR3 protein: CASSFTGAGEAFF
CDR3 DNA: TGTGCCAGCAGCTTTACAGGGGCTGGTGAAGCTTTCTTT
D gene: TRBD1
clone size: few
V gene: TRBV7-3
J gene: TRBJ1-1

CDR3 protein: CASTPRPGRSGYTF
CDR3 DNA: TGTGCCAGCACCCCTAGGCCCGGAAGGAGCGGCTACACCTTC
D gene: .
clone size: many
V gene: TRBV6-6
J gene: TRBJ1-2

CDR3 protein: CASGTGLETQYF
CDR3 DNA: TGCGCCAGCGGCACAGGGCTGGAGACCCAGTACTTC
D gene: .
clone size: many
V gene: TRBV5-1
J gene: TRBJ2-5

CDR3 protein: CASSLSGNTGELFF
CDR3 DNA: TGTGCCAGCAGCTTATCGGGGAACACCGGGGAGCTGTTTTTT
D gene: .
clone size: many
V gene: TRBV27
J gene: TRBJ2-2

CDR3 protein: CASSLDRGTNEKLFF
CDR3 DNA: TGCGCCAGCAGCCTAGACAGGGGTACTAATGAAAAACTGTTTTTT
D gene: TRBD1
clone size: few
V gene: TRBV4-1
J gene: TRBJ1-4

CDR3 protein: CSARVRDRDYGYTF
CDR3 DNA: TGCAGTGCTAGAGTCCGGGACAGGGACTATGGCTACACCTTC
D gene: TRBD1
clone size: few
V gene: TRBV20-1
J gene: TRBJ1-2

CDR3 protein: CASSFTGQGAYEQYF
CDR3 DNA: TGTGCCAGCAGTTTTACGGGTCAGGGGGCCTACGAGCAGTACTTC
D gene: TRBD1
clone size: .
V gene: TRBV6-5
J gene: TRBJ2-7

CDR3 protein: CSARVLGAADTQYF
CDR3 DNA: TGCAGTGCTAGAGTGTTAGGAGCCGCAGATACGCAGTATTTT
D gene: .
clone size: .
V gene: TRBV20-1
J gene: TRBJ2-3

CDR3 protein: CASSYLGGVNTGELFF
CDR3 DNA: TGTGCCAGCAGTTATTTGGGGGGGGTTAACACCGGGGAGCTGTTTTTT
D gene: TRBD2
clone size: few
V gene: TRBV6-5
J gene: TRBJ2-2

CDR3 protein: CASSQGQGSSYEQYF
CDR3 DNA: TGCGCCAGCAGCCAGGGACAGGGGAGCTCCTACGAGCAGTACTTC
D gene: TRBD1
clone size: many
V gene: TRBV4-1
J gene: TRBJ2-7

CDR3 protein: CASSLAGGWVDEQFF
CDR3 DNA: TGCGCCAGCAGCTTGGCAGGGGGCTGGGTCGATGAGCAGTTCTTC
D gene: TRBD1
clone size: few
V gene: TRBV5-1
J gene: TRBJ2-1

CDR3 protein: CASGFPRFNGYTF
CDR3 DNA: TGTGCCAGCGGCTTCCCTCGGTTCAATGGCTACACCTTC
D gene: .
clone size: .
V gene: TRBV11-2
J gene: TRBJ1-2

CDR3 protein: CASSPGDRGPGELFF
CDR3 DNA: TGTGCCAGCAGTCCGGGGGACAGGGGGCCGGGGGAGCTGTTTTTT
D gene: TRBD1
clone size: few
V gene: TRBV12-3/TRBV12-4
J gene: TRBJ2-2

CDR3 protein: CASSPTGSKDQETQYF
CDR3 DNA: TGTGCCAGCAGCCCCACTGGTAGCAAAGACCAAGAGACCCAGTACTTC
D gene: .
clone size: few
V gene: TRBV5-6
J gene: TRBJ2-5

CDR3 protein: CASKSGTGFGSPLHF
CDR3 DNA: TGTGCCAGCAAATCCGGGACAGGGTTTGGTTCACCCCTCCACTTT
D gene: TRBD1
clone size: few
V gene: TRBV12-3/TRBV12-4
J gene: TRBJ1-6

CDR3 protein: CASSQGVLGSSYNEQFF
CDR3 DNA: TGCGCCAGCAGCCAGGGGGTCCTGGGGAGCTCCTACAATGAGCAGTTCTTC
D gene: .
clone size: .
V gene: TRBV4-3
J gene: TRBJ2-1

CDR3 protein: CASSRLGQDNEQFF
CDR3 DNA: TGTGCCAGCAGCAGATTAGGACAGGACAATGAGCAGTTCTTC
D gene: .
clone size: few
V gene: TRBV21-1
J gene: TRBJ2-1

CDR3 protein: CSAHPGDSTDTQYF
CDR3 DNA: TGCAGTGCTCACCCGGGAGACAGCACAGATACGCAGTATTTT
D gene: .
clone size: few
V gene: TRBV20-1
J gene: TRBJ2-3

CDR3 protein: CATSRRGGPQETQYF
CDR3 DNA: TGTGCCACCAGCAGAAGAGGGGGGCCCCAAGAGACCCAGTACTTC
D gene: .
clone size: .
V gene: TRBV15
J gene: TRBJ2-5

CDR3 protein: CASSRAPQSISGNTIYF
CDR3 DNA: TGTGCCAGCAGCCGAGCCCCCCAGAGCATCTCTGGAAACACCATATATTTT
D gene: .
clone size: .
V gene: TRBV7-2
J gene: TRBJ1-3

CDR3 protein: CASRLTRMNTEAFF
CDR3 DNA: TGTGCCAGCAGACTGACAAGGATGAACACTGAAGCTTTCTTT
D gene: .
clone size: few
V gene: TRBV6-6
J gene: TRBJ1-1

CDR3 protein: CASSLVGGYYNEQFF
CDR3 DNA: TGTGCCAGCAGCTTAGTTGGGGGGTACTACAATGAGCAGTTCTTC
D gene: .
clone size: many
V gene: TRBV7-2
J gene: TRBJ2-1

CDR3 protein: CASSQLVGDTGELFF
CDR3 DNA: TGCGCCAGCAGCCAACTGGTAGGCGACACCGGGGAGCTGTTTTTT
D gene: .
clone size: .
V gene: TRBV4-3
J gene: TRBJ2-2

CDR3 protein: CASSVKGTDTQYF
CDR3 DNA: TGCGCCAGCAGTGTGAAGGGCACAGATACGCAGTATTTT
D gene: .
clone size: few
V gene: TRBV10-2
J gene: TRBJ2-3

CDR3 protein: CASSIPGHSYNSPLHF
CDR3 DNA: TGTGCCAGCAGTATACCGGGACACTCCTATAATTCACCCCTCCACTTT
D gene: .
clone size: few
V gene: TRBV28
J gene: TRBJ1-6

CDR3 protein: CASSFRDSWGNEQFF
CDR3 DNA: TGTGCCAGCAGCTTCCGGGACTCTTGGGGGAATGAGCAGTTCTTC
D gene: .
clone size: few
V gene: TRBV3-1
J gene: TRBJ2-1

CDR3 protein: CASSLGLAGNTGELFF
CDR3 DNA: TGTGCCAGCAGTTTAGGGCTAGCGGGGAACACCGGGGAGCTGTTTTTT
D gene: TRBD2
clone size: many
V gene: TRBV5-1
J gene: TRBJ2-2

CDR3 protein: CASSQDGRPRNLFF
CDR3 DNA: TGTGCCAGCAGCCAAGATGGCAGGCCCAGGAACCTGTTTTTT
D gene: .
clone size: .
V gene: TRBV4-2
J gene: TRBJ1-4

CDR3 protein: CSERRGGRQETQYF
CDR3 DNA: TGCAGTGAGAGAAGGGGGGGCAGACAAGAGACCCAGTACTTC
D gene: .
clone size: .
V gene: TRBV20-1
J gene: TRBJ2-5

CDR3 protein: CASSLQGTQYF
CDR3 DNA: TGTGCCAGCAGTCTCCAGGGGACGCAGTATTTT
D gene: .
clone size: .
V gene: TRBV27
J gene: TRBJ2-3

CDR3 protein: CASSLLGGAETQYF
CDR3 DNA: TGTGCCAGCAGCTTATTAGGGGGCGCGGAGACCCAGTACTTC
D gene: TRBD1
clone size: .
V gene: TRBV7-3
J gene: TRBJ2-5

CDR3 protein: CASRSGGDSNEQFF
CDR3 DNA: TGTGCCAGCAGGAGCGGGGGGGACAGCAATGAGCAGTTCTTC
D gene: TRBD2
clone size: few
V gene: TRBV6-1
J gene: TRBJ2-1

CDR3 protein: CASLDLSGANVLTF
CDR3 DNA: TGTGCCAGCCTTGATCTCTCTGGGGCCAACGTCCTGACTTTC
D gene: .
clone size: .
V gene: TRBV27
J gene: TRBJ2-6

CDR3 protein: CASTPSIVSATGGLFYGYTF
CDR3 DNA: TGCGCCAGCACCCCAAGTATAGTCTCGGCGACAGGGGGCCTTTTTTACGGCTACACCTTC
D gene: TRBD1
clone size: .
V gene: TRBV4-3
J gene: TRBJ1-2

CDR3 protein: CASSLWTENTEAFF
CDR3 DNA: TGTGCCAGCAGCTTATGGACCGAAAACACTGAAGCTTTCTTT
D gene: .
clone size: many
V gene: TRBV7-9
J gene: TRBJ1-1

CDR3 protein: CSASYTNADIQYF
CDR3 DNA: TGCAGTGCTTCCTACACGAACGCGGACATTCAGTACTTC
D gene: .
clone size: .
V gene: TRBV20-1
J gene: TRBJ2-4

CDR3 protein: CASRLRGDGREKLFF
CDR3 DNA: TGTGCCAGCAGACTACGGGGGGACGGAAGAGAAAAACTGTTTTTT
D gene: .
clone size: .
V gene: TRBV6-1
J gene: TRBJ1-4

CDR3 protein: CASMLRARLETQYF
CDR3 DNA: TGTGCCAGCATGTTGCGGGCCCGTTTGGAGACCCAGTACTTC
D gene: .
clone size: .
V gene: TRBV2
J gene: TRBJ2-5

CDR3 protein: CATSDARDSHGYNEQFF
CDR3 DNA: TGTGCCACCAGTGATGCACGGGACAGTCACGGCTACAATGAGCAGTTCTTC
D gene: TRBD1
clone size: many
V gene: TRBV24-1
J gene: TRBJ2-1

CDR3 protein: CSARDLRGLTDTQYF
CDR3 DNA: TGCAGTGCTAGAGATCTCCGGGGGCTCACAGATACGCAGTATTTT
D gene: .
clone size: many
V gene: TRBV20-1
J gene: TRBJ2-3

CDR3 protein: CATSVGGADSAQHF
CDR3 DNA: TGTGCCACCAGTGTCGGGGGGGCGGATTCAGCCCAGCATTTT
D gene: .
clone size: .
V gene: TRBV24-1
J gene: TRBJ1-5

CDR3 protein: CASSRWRDYTGELFF
CDR3 DNA: TGTGCCAGCAGCCGATGGAGGGACTACACCGGGGAGCTGTTTTTT
D gene: .
clone size: few
V gene: TRBV7-9
J gene: TRBJ2-2

CDR3 protein: CASLKQDGEQFF
CDR3 DNA: TGTGCCAGCCTCAAACAAGACGGTGAGCAGTTCTTC
D gene: .
clone size: few
V gene: TRBV7-9
J gene: TRBJ2-1

CDR3 protein: CASSVGQGGNQPQHF
CDR3 DNA: TGTGCCAGCAGCGTAGGGCAGGGGGGCAATCAGCCCCAGCATTTT
D gene: TRBD1
clone size: many
V gene: TRBV9
J gene: TRBJ1-5

CDR3 protein: CASSDAGGLQETQYF
CDR3 DNA: TGCGCCAGCAGTGATGCGGGGGGTCTCCAAGAGACCCAGTACTTC
D gene: TRBD2
clone size: few
V gene: TRBV10-2
J gene: TRBJ2-5

CDR3 protein: CASSQDRAGVTLFF
CDR3 DNA: TGCGCCAGCAGCCAAGATCGAGCGGGGGTTACTTTGTTCTTC
D gene: TRBD2
clone size: many
V gene: TRBV4-3
J gene: TRBJ2-1

CDR3 protein: CASSPKTGRVADTQYF
CDR3 DNA: TGTGCCAGCAGCCCAAAGACAGGGAGGGTGGCAGATACGCAGTATTTT
D gene: .
clone size: .
V gene: TRBV7-2
J gene: TRBJ2-3

CDR3 protein: CASSPGGPAREQFF
CDR3 DNA: TGTGCCAGCAGTCCCGGGGGACCCGCTCGTGAGCAGTTCTTC
D gene: .
clone size: few
V gene: TRBV6-5
J gene: TRBJ2-1

CDR3 protein: CASENSGGAAYNEQFF
CDR3 DNA: TGTGCCAGTGAAAATAGCGGGGGGGCCGCCTACAATGAGCAGTTCTTC
D gene: TRBD2
clone size: .
V gene: TRBV19
J gene: TRBJ2-1

CDR3 protein: CASRPVGLGFAGELFF
CDR3 DNA: TGTGCCAGCAGACCAGTGGGCTTAGGTTTCGCCGGGGAGCTGTTTTTT
D gene: .
clone size: .
V gene: TRBV6-2/TRBV6-3
J gene: TRBJ2-2

CDR3 protein: CASSLQGDSYEQYF
CDR3 DNA: TGTGCCAGCAGTTTGCAGGGGGACTCCTACGAGCAGTACTTC
D gene: TRBD1
clone size: many
V gene: TRBV12-3/TRBV12-4
J gene: TRBJ2-7